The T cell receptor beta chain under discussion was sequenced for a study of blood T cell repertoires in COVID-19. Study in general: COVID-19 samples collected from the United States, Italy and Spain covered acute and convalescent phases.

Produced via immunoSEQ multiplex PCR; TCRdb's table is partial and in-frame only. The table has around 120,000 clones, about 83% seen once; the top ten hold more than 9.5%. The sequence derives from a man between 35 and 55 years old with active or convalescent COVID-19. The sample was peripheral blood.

The CDR3 region is CASSQGRNPKETQYF. The CDR3 DNA sequence: TGCGCCAGCAGCCAAGGGAGAAATCCCAAAGAGACCCAGTACTTC. The chain links TRBV4-1 to TRBJ2-5; no firm D call. The germline gives CDR1 MGHRA, CDR2 YSYEKL. This CDR3 has 15 amino acids. V lost 1 base, J lost 3 bases, and 12 bases lay in between.